This TCR beta chain was recovered during a study of Ad26.COV2.S vaccination and SARS-CoV-2 variants. About the research overall: The trial was COV1001 and the donor's arm was Ad26.COV2.S. Once or twice, 56 days apart, Ad26.COV2.S was delivered intramuscularly. Study outcomes and limitations: Vaccinees showed greater spike-specific TCR breadth than placebo recipients.

The treatment was: approximately 18 received Ad26.COV2.S at low or high dose, single or two shots; about 5 received placebo; per-sample allocation not given. The investigators took samples on day 63 after the first vaccine or placebo injection. An adult donor aged 18-55 years was enrolled in Boston. For this clone: Antigen unknown.

Method: immunoSEQ multiplex PCR; TCRdb's copy keeps in-frame clones and lacks some. Of roughly 400,000 clones in the sample, 90% are singletons; the top ten hold approximately 4.5%. The clonotype comes from a person aged 18-65 years who received the Ad26.COV2.S COVID-19 vaccine or a placebo. The sequencing used peripheral blood, collected in a trial of Ad26.COV2.S vaccine versus placebo.

The chain's CDR3 is CASSDPSVQETQYF. The CDR3 DNA reads as TGTGCCAGCAGTGATCCTAGCGTTCAAGAGACCCAGTACTTC. This chain links TRBV25-1 with TRBJ2-5; weak D call: TRBD2 (6 bases). V lost 3 bases and J 2 bases, leaving 10 bases between the germline ends. This CDR3 has 14 amino acids. The V gene's germline CDR1 is MGHDK and CDR2 SYGVNS.